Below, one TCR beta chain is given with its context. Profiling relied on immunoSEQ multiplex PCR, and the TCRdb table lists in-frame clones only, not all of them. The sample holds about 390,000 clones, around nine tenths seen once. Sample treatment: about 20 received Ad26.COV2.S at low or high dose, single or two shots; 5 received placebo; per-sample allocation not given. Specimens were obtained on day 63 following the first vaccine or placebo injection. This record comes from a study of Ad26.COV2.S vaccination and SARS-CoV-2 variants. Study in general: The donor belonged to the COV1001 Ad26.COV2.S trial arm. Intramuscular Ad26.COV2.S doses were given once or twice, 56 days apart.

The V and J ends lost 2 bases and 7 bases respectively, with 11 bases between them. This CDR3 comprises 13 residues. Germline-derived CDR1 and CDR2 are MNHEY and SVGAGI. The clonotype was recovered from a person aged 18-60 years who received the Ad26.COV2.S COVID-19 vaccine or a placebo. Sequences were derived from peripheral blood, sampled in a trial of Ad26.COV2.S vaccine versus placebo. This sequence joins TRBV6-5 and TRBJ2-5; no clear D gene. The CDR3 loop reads CASSYEMGGTQYF. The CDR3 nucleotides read TGTGCCAGCAGTTACGAGATGGGTGGGACCCAGTACTTC.